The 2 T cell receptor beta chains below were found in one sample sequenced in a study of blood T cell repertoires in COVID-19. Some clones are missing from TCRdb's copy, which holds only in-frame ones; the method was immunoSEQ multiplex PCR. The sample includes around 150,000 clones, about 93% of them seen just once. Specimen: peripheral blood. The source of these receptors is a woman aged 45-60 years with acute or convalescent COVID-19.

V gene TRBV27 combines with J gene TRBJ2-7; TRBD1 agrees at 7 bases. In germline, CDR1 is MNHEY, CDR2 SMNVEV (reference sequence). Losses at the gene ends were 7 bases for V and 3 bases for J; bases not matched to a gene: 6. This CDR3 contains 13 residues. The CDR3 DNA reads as TGTGCCAGCAAGATGACAGGGAGCTACGAGCAGTACTTC. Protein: CASKMTGSYEQYF.

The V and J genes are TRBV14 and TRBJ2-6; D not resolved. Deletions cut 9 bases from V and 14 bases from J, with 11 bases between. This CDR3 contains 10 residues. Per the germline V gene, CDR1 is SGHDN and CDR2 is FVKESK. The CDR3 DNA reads TGTGCCAGGGGCCCCCGGATCCTGACTTTC. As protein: CARGPRILTF.